This is a list of T cell receptor beta chains from one sample in a study of shared clonotypes between healthy human individuals. Some clones are missing from TCRdb's copy, which holds only in-frame ones; the method was immunoSEQ multiplex PCR. Of roughly 500,000 clones in the sample, around 79% were seen once. The sample consisted of PBMCs. The receptors originated from a woman aged 40 to 55 in good health. Some clones in this sample may be carry-over from other donors' samples. Each CDR3 is given with its conserved first and last residue. Some rows have no size entry. The others give once, few or many, or a class for an expanded clone.

clone_size,j_call,v_call,cdr3_aa
NA,TRBJ2-1,TRBV6-5,CASSYSTKYNEQFF
NA,TRBJ2-2,TRBV5-1,CASSLVGDAGELFF
NA,TRBJ2-3,TRBV5-1,CASSLDTAGVTDTQYF
NA,TRBJ2-1,TRBV6-6,CASSPTSGRSNEQFF
NA,TRBJ2-3,TRBV5-1,CASSPRTSGIGDTQYF
once,TRBJ2-5,TRBV28,CASKTPGIETQYF
NA,TRBJ2-1,TRBV28,CASSLPGSYNEQFF
NA,TRBJ2-3,TRBV5-1,CASSPLERGRDTQYF
once,TRBJ2-3,TRBV6-1,CASSGSDLDTQYF
NA,TRBJ2-3,TRBV5-1,CASSPQPTDTQYF
NA,TRBJ2-5,TRBV7-3,CASSLTWKETQYF
NA,TRBJ2-2,TRBV7-9,CASSLGLAGVRAGELFF
NA,TRBJ1-2,TRBV4-3,CASSQDWGVNYGYTF
NA,TRBJ1-2,TRBV7-9,CASSLSLSHYYGYTF
NA,TRBJ2-5,TRBV19,CASSNHYTSGRGETQYF
NA,TRBJ2-1,TRBV4-2,CASSQDLATSYNEQFF
NA,TRBJ2-3,TRBV7-3,CASSPGPTNTQYF
NA,TRBJ1-1,TRBV28,CASSWSGAGMDTEAFF
NA,TRBJ2-2,TRBV4-2,CASSQDRSTGELFF
NA,TRBJ1-1,TRBV19,CASIDKFMNTEAFF
once,TRBJ2-3,TRBV29-1,CSASREASDTQYF
NA,TRBJ1-2,TRBV5-4,CASSLQDRDYGYTF
NA,TRBJ2-1,TRBV4-1,CASSQVLAGHSQFF
medium-sized,TRBJ1-1,TRBV30,CAWREGRSEAFF
NA,TRBJ2-2,TRBV7-3,CASSRAGGPGGELFF
NA,TRBJ1-5,TRBV6-4,CASSRTKMTVIPVEPQHF
NA,TRBJ1-1,TRBV6-5,CASSGDREGTEAFF
NA,TRBJ2-5,TRBV6-6,CASSYSATGGETQYF
once,TRBJ2-5,TRBV7-2,CASSFYRGRQETQYF
few,TRBJ1-5,TRBV7-8,CASSPGIGSNQPQHF
NA,TRBJ2-2,TRBV29-1,CSVGTSGRAGGELFF
many,TRBJ2-7,TRBV4-2,CASSQLGDKTYEQYF
NA,TRBJ1-1,TRBV30,CAWSDRGDTEAFF
NA,TRBJ1-5,TRBV5-8,CASSSTGQYNQPQHF
few,TRBJ1-2,TRBV5-4,CASSPETGYGYTF
once,TRBJ2-7,TRBV7-2,CASSLGLAFSYEQYF
NA,TRBJ1-2,TRBV11-2,CASSLSYQGGYTF
NA,TRBJ1-5,TRBV7-9,CASSQGGNQPQHF
few,TRBJ2-3,TRBV28,CASSSTSGGYTDTQYF
NA,TRBJ2-1,TRBV7-2,CASSLERGTSGSRFF
once,TRBJ2-4,TRBV27,CASSLSSVGNIQYF
NA,TRBJ2-1,TRBV7-3,CASSPLGGRASSGYNEQFF
NA,TRBJ1-2,TRBV27,CASSRLGRGNYGYIF
many,TRBJ2-7,TRBV19,CASRSTGTYEQYF
NA,TRBJ2-2,TRBV19,CASSSHRKSSGTGELFF
NA,TRBJ1-2,TRBV7-9,CASSPPSLAGYTF
once,NA,TRBV28,CASSLGQNYEQYF
NA,TRBJ2-7,TRBV28,CASMGQGYEQYF